This entry lists 23 T cell receptor beta chains sequenced from one sample in a study of T cell responses to AZD1222 COVID-19 vaccine. Using immunoSEQ multiplex PCR, the repertoire was profiled, and TCRdb retains in-frame clones only, with some absent. The data hold more than 90,000 clones, with about 82% observed a single time. The material sequenced was peripheral blood, taken 28 days after the second AZD1222 dose. The receptors originated from an adult who received the AZD1222 COVID-19 vaccine.

The V and J genes are TRBV28 and TRBJ1-5, with 8 positions matching TRBD1. CDR1 is MDHEN and CDR2 is SYDVKM in the germline V gene. The CDR3 has 16 amino acids. V dropped 7 bases and J dropped 6; count of bases not matched to a gene: 14. The CDR3 DNA reads as TGTGCCAGCACTAAGCGGGCAGGGGGCTATCGTCAGCCCCAGCATTTT. Amino acid sequence: CASTKRAGGYRQPQHF.

J is TRBJ2-5 and V is TRBV3-1 (or the pseudogene TRBV3-2), with 9 bases fitting TRBD1. Germline V gene sequence: CDR1 LGHDT, CDR2 YNNKEL (reference sequence). This CDR3 is built from 17 residues. Trimming cost V 3 bases and J 0 bases; bases outside gene matches: 8. DNA of the CDR3: TGTGCCAGCAGCCAGACAGGGGGTCTCACAGACCAAGAGACCCAGTACTTC. Protein: CASSQTGGLTDQETQYF.

The rearrangement links TRBV18 to TRBJ2-1; 11 bases fit TRBD2. The V gene end was trimmed by 1 base and the J gene end by 7 bases; junction bases not matched to a gene: 12. CDR3 size: 18 residues. From germline, CDR1 is KGHSH and CDR2 LQKENI. CDR3 sequence: CASSPQSGLAGGQNEQFF. The CDR3 coding sequence is TGTGCCAGCTCACCACAAAGTGGCCTAGCGGGGGGTCAAAATGAGCAGTTCTTC. Supplemented by reference TRBV18 and TRBJ2-1, the full variable domain reads NAGVMQNPRHLVRRRGQEARLRCSPMKGHSHVYWYRQLPEEGLKFMVYLQKENIIDESGMPKERFSAEFPKEGPSILRIQQVVRGDSAAYFCASSPQSGLAGGQNEQFFGPGTRLTVL.

The genes are TRBV7-2 and TRBJ1-2; D is possibly TRBD1 (5 bases). The length of the CDR3 is 14 residues. CDR1 and CDR2 (germline): SGHTA, FQGNSA. Trimming pared 6 bases from V and 3 bases from J, leaving 14 bases between. CDR3 DNA: TGTGCCAGCAGGTCTGGGGGAGGAGACTATGGCTACACCTTC. It translates to CASRSGGGDYGYTF. Based on the CDR3 plus reference TRBV7-2 and TRBJ1-2, the full variable domain is GAGVSQSPSNKVTEKGKDVELRCDPISGHTALYWYRQSLGQGLEFLIYFQGNSAPDKSGLPSDRFSAERTGGSVSTLTIQRTQQEDSAVYLCASRSGGGDYGYTFGSGTRLTVV.

The chain links TRBV7-3 to TRBJ1-1, with D possibly TRBD1 on 6 matching bases. Deletions cut 5 bases from V and 1 base from J, with 11 bases between. This CDR3 has 14 amino acids. The V gene's germline CDR1 is SGHTA and CDR2 FQGTGA. DNA of the CDR3: TGTGCCAGCAGCCCGGGACACCGGAACACTGAAGCTTTCTTT. Translating it yields CASSPGHRNTEAFF.

The chain combines TRBV4-1 with TRBJ2-5; the D gene could be TRBD1 or TRBD2 (5 bases each). The germline V gene has CDR1 MGHRA and CDR2 YSYEKL. The V end lost 2 bases, the J end lost 0 bases, and 16 bases lay between the germline ends. The CDR3 loop spans 17 amino acids. The CDR3: CASSQPWKRGDQETQYF. The CDR3 DNA reads as TGCGCCAGCAGCCAACCCTGGAAGAGAGGGGACCAAGAGACCCAGTACTTC.

V is TRBV10-3 and J is TRBJ1-3, with D possibly TRBD1 on 6 matching bases. Per germline, CDR1 ENHRY and CDR2 SYGVKD. V lost 2 bases to trimming and J lost 5 bases, with 16 bases between them. This CDR3 spans 16 amino acids. The CDR3 loop reads CAISEVLGGHRNTIYF. CDR3 sequence (DNA): TGTGCCATCAGTGAGGTTTTGGGGGGCCACAGAAACACCATATATTTT.

This clone was seen repeatedly, ten times or more. This chain uses TRBV19 with TRBJ2-2; D ambiguous. Trimming stripped 7 bases from V and 4 bases from J, with 7 bases between. The CDR3 is 12 residues long. Germline CDR1 is LNHDA and CDR2 is SQIVND (reference sequence). The DNA for the CDR3 is TGTGCCAGTAAGGTTCGCACCGGGGAGCTGTTTTTT. It specifies CASKVRTGELFF.

The chain is built from TRBV29-1 and TRBJ2-1, with 7 bases matching TRBD1. Germline CDR1 is SQVTM and CDR2 is ANQGSEA. J was trimmed by 4 bases and V by 7 bases; bases with no gene match: 19. The CDR3 has 17 residues. The CDR3 loop is CSGNRGLFVLGYNEQFF. The CDR3 bases are TGCAGCGGTAACAGGGGTTTATTCGTATTGGGGTACAATGAGCAGTTCTTC.

This chain connects TRBV6-5 to TRBJ1-2; unclear D gene. Germline values: CDR1 MNHEY, CDR2 SVGAGI. This CDR3 comprises 14 residues. Deletions cut 2 bases from V and 6 bases from J, with 13 bases between. The CDR3 DNA sequence: TGTGCCAGCAGTTACCGCGCGGGAACGAATGGCTACACCTTC. It translates to CASSYRAGTNGYTF.

The rearrangement uses TRBV3-1 (or the pseudogene TRBV3-2) and TRBJ2-1; 12 bases fit TRBD2. The ends lost 4 bases at V and 8 bases at J; junction bases unmatched: 3. The CDR3 loop spans 14 amino acids. CDR1 and CDR2 (germline): LGHDT, YNNKEL (reference sequence). CDR3 sequence (DNA): TGTGCCAGCAGCCCCCTAGCGGGGGGGCATGAGCAGTTCTTC. Translating gives CASSPLAGGHEQFF.

The chain uses TRBV27 and TRBJ2-3, with D unresolved. V lost 4 bases and J lost 4, with 6 bases in between. From germline, CDR1 is MNHEY and CDR2 SMNVEV (reference sequence). The CDR3 consists of 12 residues. DNA of the CDR3: TGTGCCAGCAGTTCCGGGTCAGATACGCAGTATTTT. Amino acids: CASSSGSDTQYF.

This chain joins TRBV5-1 and TRBJ2-5; the match to TRBD1 covers 10 bases. The CDR3 loop spans 17 amino acids. CDR1 is SGHRS and CDR2 is YFSETQ in the germline V gene. The V segment lost 5 bases and the J segment 6 bases; nucleotides outside the gene matches: 16. The CDR3 DNA follows: TGCGCCAGCAGTCTTGGACTTGCTGGACAGGGGGGGCAGACCCAGTACTTC. Translated, it gives CASSLGLAGQGGQTQYF.

The chain has TRBV28 and TRBJ1-5, with no clear D. Deletions cut 5 bases from V and 4 bases from J, with 18 bases between. The CDR3 has 16 residues. Germline V gene lookup returns CDR1 MDHEN and CDR2 SYDVKM. In DNA, the CDR3 is TGTGCCAGCAGTCTATTTAAGGGAGTTGGGAATCAGCCCCAGCATTTT. It specifies CASSLFKGVGNQPQHF.

The gene calls are TRBV11-2 and TRBJ1-3; tentative D call: TRBD1 (5 bases). The V gene lost 7 bases and the J gene lost 7 bases, with 20 bases spanning the gap. Germline loops: CDR1 SGHAT, CDR2 FQNNGV. The CDR3 has 15 residues. In DNA form, the CDR3 reads TGTGCCAGCACCCTAAGGAGGGGAGGAAGGAACACCATATATTTT. As protein: CASTLRRGGRNTIYF. Full variable domain (rest looked up from reference TRBV11-2 and TRBJ1-3): EAGVAQSPRYKIIEKRQSVAFWCNPISGHATLYWYQQILGQGPKLLIQFQNNGVVDDSQLPKDRFSAERLKGVDSTLKIQPAKLEDSAVYLCASTLRRGGRNTIYFGEGSWLTVV.

This clone has a handful of counts. V and J are TRBV6-2 or TRBV6-3 and TRBJ2-7, with D uncertain. The CDR3 totals 15 residues. The ends were cut back, 5 bases at V and 2 bases at J, with 16 bases in the middle. Looked up from germline, CDR1 is MNHEY and CDR2 is SVGEGT. This chain's CDR3 is CASSIRALGTYEQYF. The CDR3 DNA is TGTGCCAGCAGTATCCGGGCCCTAGGAACCTACGAGCAGTACTTC.

The chain recombines TRBV5-1 with TRBJ2-3; D might be TRBD2 (6 bases). V was clipped by 3 bases and J by 2 bases, with 13 bases between them. CDR1 and CDR2 (germline): SGHRS, YFSETQ. The CDR3 is 15 residues long. The CDR3 loop is CASSSWGDYTDTQYF. DNA of the CDR3: TGCGCCAGCAGCTCCTGGGGGGATTACACAGATACGCAGTATTTT.

The rearrangement links TRBV2 to TRBJ1-6; TRBD1 agrees at 8 bases. V lost 5 bases to trimming and J lost 3 bases; unmatched junction nucleotides: 3. This CDR3 contains 15 residues. Germline CDR1 SNHLY, CDR2 FYNNEI. The CDR3 nucleotides read TGTGCCAGCAGTCGACAGGGGAACTATAATTCACCCCTCCACTTT. Translation: CASSRQGNYNSPLHF. Supplemented by reference TRBV2 and TRBJ1-6, the full variable domain reads EPEVTQTPSHQVTQMGQEVILRCVPISNHLYFYWYRQILGQKVEFLVSFYNNEISEKSEIFDDQFSVERPDGSNFTLKIRSTKLEDSAMYFCASSRQGNYNSPLHFGNGTRLTVT.

This clone was detected a few times. This chain joins TRBV6-6 and TRBJ1-1; 7 bases are a match to TRBD1. The ends lost 5 bases at V and 0 bases at J; junction bases unmatched: 12. The CDR3 is 17 residues long. The germline V gene encodes CDR1 MNHNY and CDR2 SVGAGI (reference sequence). CDR3 in amino acids: CASSRDRVSLMNTEAFF. In DNA form, the CDR3 reads TGTGCCAGCAGTCGTGACAGGGTATCCCTCATGAACACTGAAGCTTTCTTT.

This clone was observed once. The rearrangement joins TRBV3-1 (or the pseudogene TRBV3-2) to TRBJ2-7; TRBD2 matches at 8 bases. The junction had 11 bases not matched to a gene; V was cut back by 1 base and J by 6 bases. CDR1 and CDR2 (germline): LGHDT, YNNKEL (reference sequence). The CDR3 is 16 amino acids. The DNA for the CDR3 is TGTGCCAGCAGCCAAGTTTACATCGGGAGGGCCTCCGAGCAGTACTTC. Translated: CASSQVYIGRASEQYF.

The chain is built from TRBV4-1 and TRBJ1-2; maybe TRBD1 (5 bases). Germline loops: CDR1 MGHRA, CDR2 YSYEKL. CDR3 length equals 14 residues. V was cut by 0 bases and J by 3 bases, with 8 bases left in between. The CDR3 protein is CASSQEEGYYGYTF. The CDR3 DNA sequence: TGCGCCAGCAGCCAAGAAGAGGGGTACTATGGCTACACCTTC.

The rearrangement links TRBV5-4 to TRBJ1-1, with D perhaps TRBD1 (5 bases). The CDR3 consists of 13 residues. V was trimmed by 0 bases and J by 7 bases, leaving 10 bases between them. CDR1 and CDR2 (germline): SGHNT, YYREEE (reference sequence). CDR3 nucleotide sequence: TGTGCCAGCAGCTTGGGTTCTCAGGGTGAAGCTTTCTTT. Protein product: CASSLGSQGEAFF. The variable domain in full, with the rest retrieved from reference TRBV5-4 and TRBJ1-1, is ETGVTQSPTHLIKTRGQQVTLRCSSQSGHNTVSWYQQALGQGPQFIFQYYREEENGRGNFPPRFSGLQFPNYSSELNVNALELDDSALYLCASSLGSQGEAFFGQGTRLTVV.

This clone was seen just once. DNA for the CDR3: TGTGCCAGCAGCCAAGTCGGTGAAAAACTGTTTTTT. Encoded protein: CASSQVGEKLFF. The genes are TRBV3-1 (or the pseudogene TRBV3-2) and TRBJ1-4; no clear D gene. From germline, CDR1 is LGHDT and CDR2 YNNKEL (reference sequence). The CDR3 runs to 12 residues. The V end lost 1 base, the J end lost 7 bases, and 4 bases lay between the germline ends.